The rows below give T cell receptor beta chains drawn from one sample of a study of blood T cells in healthy people across ages. MiXCR, run by TCRdb on the 5' RACE reads, gives a single entry per CDR3 protein. Here the sample spans around 1.7 million distinct CDR3 sequences, roughly 27% being singletons. Sequenced input: blood. The receptor source for this set is a woman between 25 and 40 years old in good health. Each CDR3 is given with its conserved first and last residue. A D gene is named only where the DNA matches it firmly. Clone size, where shown, is once, few, many, or a class for clones that have expanded.

TRBV3-1	TRBJ2-1	.	few	CASSQGSRGVRDQFF	TGTGCCAGCAGCCAAGGTTCGCGGGGTGTTCGTGATCAGTTCTTC
TRBV6-1	TRBJ2-7	.	.	CASRTPISYEQYF	TGTGCCAGCAGGACACCTATCTCCTACGAGCAGTACTTC
TRBV7-8	TRBJ2-7	TRBD1	few	CASSSGQGEHYEQYF	TGTGCCAGCAGCTCCGGACAGGGTGAGCACTACGAGCAGTACTTC
TRBV5-8	TRBJ1-2	.	few	CASSRDEDGYTF	TGTGCCAGCAGCCGCGACGAGGATGGCTACACCTTC
TRBV20-1	TRBJ2-1	TRBD2	many	CSASRGSDEQFF	TGCAGTGCTTCGCGGGGGTCGGATGAGCAGTTCTTC
TRBV12-3/TRBV12-4	TRBJ2-3	TRBD2	few	CTSSPGLAGGGDTQYF	TGTACCAGCAGTCCCGGACTAGCGGGAGGGGGGGATACGCAGTATTTT
TRBV10-3	TRBJ2-7	.	.	CAISVSGYSEQYF	TGTGCCATCAGTGTCTCCGGGTACTCCGAGCAGTACTTC
TRBV28	TRBJ2-7	.	once	CASSSGQPYEHYF	TGTGCCAGCAGTTCGGGGCAGCCCTACGAGCACTACTTC
TRBV12-3/TRBV12-4	TRBJ1-4	.	few	CASSSAGSEKLFF	TGTGCCAGCAGTTCCGCAGGGTCTGAAAAACTGTTTTTT
TRBV10-3	TRBJ2-1	.	.	CAVGTATYNEQFF	TGTGCCGTCGGGACGGCGACTTACAATGAGCAGTTCTTC
TRBV6-4	TRBJ2-1	TRBD1	many	CASSFITGGEQFF	TGTGCCAGCAGCTTCATTACAGGGGGAGAGCAGTTCTTC
TRBV6-2/TRBV6-3	TRBJ2-3	TRBD2	.	CASSKGRETDTLYF	TGTGCCAGCAGCAAAGGGAGGGAAACAGATACGCTGTATTTT
TRBV28	TRBJ2-7	.	.	CASSVWDNEGHGEQYF	TGTGCCAGCTCCGTTTGGGACAATGAGGGTCACGGCGAGCAGTACTTC
TRBV10-3	TRBJ2-5	TRBD1	many	CAISESGTGKETQYF	TGTGCCATCAGTGAGTCGGGGACAGGGAAAGAGACCCAGTACTTC
TRBV5-1	TRBJ2-3	TRBD2	few	CASERAGGGDTQYF	TGCGCCAGCGAAAGAGCGGGAGGAGGTGATACGCAGTATTTT
TRBV15	TRBJ1-2	.	.	CATRTDFYGYTF	TGTGCCACCCGGACCGACTTCTATGGCTACACCTTC
TRBV6-5	TRBJ2-3	.	many	CASSYSATTTDTQYF	TGTGCCAGCAGTTACTCCGCGACCACCACAGATACGCAGTATTTT
TRBV24-1	TRBJ1-2	.	.	CAAESINYGYTF	TGTGCCGCTGAAAGCATTAACTATGGCTACACCTTC
TRBV20-1	TRBJ2-7	TRBD2	.	CSADRQRGHSYEQYF	TGCAGTGCGGACCGACAGCGGGGGCACTCCTACGAGCAGTACTTC
TRBV9	TRBJ2-5	.	.	CASSVARRGGETQHF	TGTGCCAGCAGCGTAGCCAGGAGAGGGGGAGAGACCCAGCACTTC
TRBV7-9	TRBJ1-2	.	few	CASNPEGGPAHYGYTF	TGTGCCAGCAACCCTGAAGGGGGGCCGGCCCACTATGGCTACACCTTC
TRBV4-2	TRBJ2-3	TRBD2	.	CASSQMTSGSTDTQYF	TGTGCCAGCAGCCAGATGACTAGCGGTAGCACAGATACGCAGTATTTT
TRBV20-1	TRBJ2-3	.	.	CSASREGRRGDTQYF	TGCAGCGCCTCCCGTGAGGGCCGACGGGGAGATACGCAGTATTTT
TRBV28	TRBJ2-1	TRBD2	few	CATNRGGSYNEQFF	TGTGCCACCAACCGCGGGGGCTCCTACAATGAGCAGTTCTTC
TRBV29-1	TRBJ2-7	TRBD2	few	CSVALASGIYEQYF	TGCAGCGTTGCTCTCGCTAGCGGGATTTACGAGCAGTACTTC
TRBV20-1	TRBJ1-5	.	.	CSARDTQASNQPQHF	TGCAGTGCTAGAGACACTCAGGCGAGCAATCAGCCCCAGCATTTT
TRBV6-6	TRBJ2-1	TRBD2	.	CASSYSLAGVGNEQFF	TGTGCCAGCAGTTACTCGCTAGCGGGAGTGGGTAACGAGCAGTTCTTC
TRBV27	TRBJ2-6	.	many	CASSLRSTSGANVLTF	TGTGCCAGCAGTTTGAGAAGTACCTCTGGGGCCAACGTCCTGACTTTC
TRBV20-1	TRBJ2-3	.	few	CSARPPSGGVTNTQYF	TGCAGTGCTAGACCCCCCTCCGGGGGCGTAACAAATACGCAGTATTTT